This TCR beta chain was retrieved from a study of shared clonotypes between healthy human individuals. As to this clone: The target antigen is unknown.

Study-wide results and caveats: Sharing across four donors was seen in approximately 5.2% of naive CD4 clonotypes.

The V end lost 5 bases, the J end lost 0 bases, and 6 bases lay between the germline ends. The CDR3 runs 13 residues. Germline V gene data show CDR1 as LGHNA and CDR2 as YSLEER. TCRdb's copy holds only in-frame clones and misses some; the assay was immunoSEQ multiplex PCR. The table has some 1 million clones, 70% to 80% seen once; the top ten hold approximately 1.5%. This clonotype was sampled from a man in his late teens or twenties in good health. The V and J genes are TRBV4-3 and TRBJ2-3; no reliable D call. Sequenced material: memory CD4+ T cells sorted from blood. Subset defined: CD45RA-negative fraction. The CDR3 is CASSDYSTDTQYF. DNA for the CDR3: TGCGCCAGCAGCGATTATAGCACAGATACGCAGTATTTT.